This T cell receptor beta chain was recorded in a study of blood T cell repertoires in COVID-19. Study-level background: Samples of COVID-19 (acute and convalescent) were obtained from the United States, Italy and Spain.

Original analysis: Using reference gene primer amplification, nucleated cell counts were estimated. Measured with immunoSEQ multiplex PCR; TCRdb has only the in-frame clones, and not every one. The V and J calls and clone size were taken over from that table, and D and trimming were inferred from the DNA. The repertoire holds 60,000 or so clones, with approximately 80% as singletons. The CDR3 totals 11 residues. CDR1 is MNHEY, CDR2 SMNVEV, per germline (reference sequence). V was cut by 6 bases and J by 4 bases, with 7 bases left in between. Patients at the Seattle site were enrolled during active infection and followed longitudinally.

Material for sequencing was peripheral blood. The rearrangement joins TRBV27 to TRBJ2-7; D gene uncertain. The receptor was isolated from a man under 40 with COVID-19, enrolled during active disease. This chain's CDR3 is CASSSGYEQYF. CDR3 bases: TGTGCCAGCAGCTCCGGGTACGAGCAGTACTTC.